The clone carrying this T cell receptor beta chain has only a few counts. No antigen is known for it. Germline CDR1 SGHNT, CDR2 YYREEE (reference sequence). V was shortened by 0 bases and J by 5 bases, with 11 bases between the two germline ends. CDR3 length equals 14 residues. Treatment denoted: treatment-naive control, cytoreductive nephrectomy. The record originates from a study of radiation and T cells in renal cell carcinoma. Data came from immunoSEQ multiplex PCR; TCRdb stores just in-frame clones and leaves some out. The profile shows around 16,000 clones, approximately 53% of them singletons. Study-wide results and limits: Intratumoral heterogeneity was not captured in these roughly 1 g regions.

The sample in question was tumor tissue, obtained from a patient whose treatment was nephrectomy without radiotherapy. The clonotype was recovered from a man in his forties or fifties with renal cell carcinoma. This chain uses TRBV5-4 with TRBJ1-2; TRBD1 is a possible D gene (5 bases). The CDR3 coding sequence is TGTGCCAGCAGCTTGGAAGCAGGGTTTTATGGCTACACCTTC. Amino acids: CASSLEAGFYGYTF. Full variable domain (missing parts from reference TRBV5-4 and TRBJ1-2): ETGVTQSPTHLIKTRGQQVTLRCSSQSGHNTVSWYQQALGQGPQFIFQYYREEENGRGNFPPRFSGLQFPNYSSELNVNALELDDSALYLCASSLEAGFYGYTFGSGTRLTVV.